Listed below are T cell receptor beta chains from one sample, sequenced in a study of CD8+ T cells in alopecia areata. Clones were read by immunoSEQ multiplex PCR, and TCRdb kept only the in-frame ones, dropping some. The table shows under 130,000 clones, with about nine tenths occurring only once. The input for sequencing was CD8+ T cells sorted from blood, taken between weeks 30 and 35, from a patient treated with tofacitinib. Receptors were obtained from a human donor with alopecia areata. Each CDR3 is given with its conserved first and last residue. A D gene is named only where the DNA matches it firmly. A clone size is listed for some rows: how often the clone was seen (once, few, many), or a class if it is expanded.

J | D | size | length | V | DNA | CDR3
TRBJ1-3 | . | . | 16 | TRBV7-8 | TGTGCCAGCAGCTTATTGGGGGCTGACTCTGGAAACACCATATATTTT | CASSLLGADSGNTIYF
TRBJ2-1 | . | . | 15 | TRBV7-2 | TGTGCCAGCAGCCCCCGGGGGCGCTCCTACAATGAGCAGTTCTTC | CASSPRGRSYNEQFF
TRBJ1-2 | . | . | 13 | TRBV29-1 | TGCAGCGTTGAGGCGCCCACGGTTTATGGCTACACCTTC | CSVEAPTVYGYTF
TRBJ2-7 | TRBD1 | . | 15 | TRBV6-5 | TGTGCCAGCAGTTACTCGGACAGGGCCCCATACGAGCAGTACTTC | CASSYSDRAPYEQYF
TRBJ2-7 | . | once | 16 | TRBV27 | TGTGCCAGCAGTTTATCCCTTCCCTCCGGATCCTACGAGCAGTACTTC | CASSLSLPSGSYEQYF
TRBJ2-7 | . | . | 14 | TRBV10-1 | TGCGCCAGCAGTGATCGGGGGCCCTTCAACGAGCAGTACTTC | CASSDRGPFNEQYF
TRBJ2-7 | TRBD2 | . | 15 | TRBV11-2 | TGTGCCAGCAGCTTAGGACTAGCGGATTCATACGAGCAGTACTTC | CASSLGLADSYEQYF
TRBJ2-2 | . | few | 14 | TRBV4-1 | TGCGCCAGCAGCCAAGTCCGGGGGCCCGGGGAGCTGTTTTTT | CASSQVRGPGELFF
TRBJ1-1 | TRBD1 | once | 14 | TRBV29-1 | TGCAGCGTTGTTCGGGGACAGGGGAACACTGAAGCTTTCTTT | CSVVRGQGNTEAFF
TRBJ2-5 | TRBD1 | . | 14 | TRBV19 | TGTGCCAGTAGCTCGGGAACAGGGGAAGAGACCCAGTACTTC | CASSSGTGEETQYF
TRBJ2-7 | . | . | 14 | TRBV7-9 | TGTGCCAGCGGCGCGGCAGGGGAGAACTACGAGCAGTACTTC | CASGAAGENYEQYF
TRBJ1-1 | TRBD1 | . | 15 | TRBV5-5 | TGTGCCAGCAGCCCGGGACAGACTCCAAACACTGAAGCTTTCTTT | CASSPGQTPNTEAFF
TRBJ2-3 | . | . | 16 | TRBV7-3 | TGTGCCAGCAGCTTAATCTCGCGGGCATCAACAGATACGCAGTATTTT | CASSLISRASTDTQYF
TRBJ1-5 | . | . | 17 | TRBV27 | TGTGCCAGCAGTCCAGATGTGGGAGTGAGGGGCAATCAGCCCCAGCATTTT | CASSPDVGVRGNQPQHF
TRBJ2-7 | . | . | 13 | TRBV27 | TGTGCCAGCAGTTCACAGACAGCCTACGAGCAGTACTTC | CASSSQTAYEQYF
TRBJ2-1 | . | . | 11 | TRBV30 | TGTGCCTGGACCTCCGGCAATGAGCAGTTCTTC | CAWTSGNEQFF
TRBJ2-3 | . | . | 16 | TRBV23-1 | TGCGCCAGCAGTCTCGGACGGATTGACCGCACAGATACGCAGTATTTT | CASSLGRIDRTDTQYF
TRBJ2-7 | . | . | 13 | TRBV5-4 | TGTGCCAGCAGCTTGGGGGTCCCCTACGAGCAGTACTTC | CASSLGVPYEQYF
TRBJ2-5 | TRBD2 | . | 18 | TRBV29-1 | TGCAGCGTGCTGGCGTATCTAGCGGGAGGTCACTTCCAAGAGACCCAGTACTTC | CSVLAYLAGGHFQETQYF
TRBJ1-1 | . | . | 13 | TRBV6-5 | TGTGCCAGCAGTTACACCGGGGGGACTGAAGCTTTCTTT | CASSYTGGTEAFF
TRBJ2-1 | . | . | 13 | TRBV19 | TGTGCCACTCAGCCTACTGACTACAATGAGCAGTTCTTC | CATQPTDYNEQFF
TRBJ2-7 | TRBD1 | few | 14 | TRBV2 | TGTGCCAGCAGTCCCCCGGGACAGTCTTACGAGCAGTACTTC | CASSPPGQSYEQYF
TRBJ1-1 | . | . | 15 | TRBV4-1 | TGCGCCAGCAGCCAAGATCGAGGAGGGAACACTGAAGCTTTCTTT | CASSQDRGGNTEAFF
TRBJ1-1 | . | . | 18 | TRBV29-1 | TGCAGCGTTGAAAGTTCCCTAGATCCCTACGGAGGAAGGAAGGTGGGCCACTTT | CSVESSLDPYGGRKVGHF
TRBJ1-1 | . | . | 13 | TRBV13 | TGTGCCAGCAGCTTAGGCGGGTCTACTGAAGCTTTCTTT | CASSLGGSTEAFF
TRBJ1-6 | . | . | 15 | TRBV5-4 | TGTGCCAGCAGCTTGGTGACGGGGAGCAATTCACCCCTCCACTTT | CASSLVTGSNSPLHF
TRBJ1-2 | . | . | 11 | TRBV30 | TGTGCCGGTACAGGGTTCTATGGCTACACCTTC | CAGTGFYGYTF
TRBJ2-1 | . | . | 15 | TRBV5-6 | TGTGCCAGCAGCGGAGAGGGAGGAGGCTACAATGAGCAGTTCTTC | CASSGEGGGYNEQFF
TRBJ2-5 | . | few | 13 | TRBV29-1 | TGCAGCGTTGCCGAGGGAACGGGGGAGACCCAGTACTTC | CSVAEGTGETQYF
TRBJ1-1 | . | . | 15 | TRBV12-2 | TGTGCAAGTCGCTTAGAAGGCCGTGGGACAGTTGAAGCTTTCTTT | CASRLEGRGTVEAFF
TRBJ2-7 | . | . | 12 | TRBV7-2 | TGTGCCAGCAGCCCCTGGGGGGACGAGCAGTACTTC | CASSPWGDEQYF
TRBJ2-7 | . | . | 12 | TRBV9 | TGTGCCAGCAGTGAAAGGGGTGGCGAGCAGTACTTC | CASSERGGEQYF
TRBJ1-5 | TRBD1 | once | 16 | TRBV28 | TGTGCCAGCAGTTTACCGATAAGACAGGGCGATCAGCCCCAGCATTTT | CASSLPIRQGDQPQHF
TRBJ2-7 | . | few | 13 | TRBV29-1 | TGCAGCGTTGGTACAGAAAACTCCTACGAGCAGTACTTC | CSVGTENSYEQYF
TRBJ1-5 | . | once | 15 | TRBV9 | TGTGCCAGCAGCGTCGGGGGTAGAAGCAATCAGCCCCAGCATTTT | CASSVGGRSNQPQHF
TRBJ1-5 | TRBD1 | . | 16 | TRBV28 | TGTGCCAGCAGCCTACAACAGGGGAAACTTAATCAGCCCCAGCATTTT | CASSLQQGKLNQPQHF
TRBJ2-1 | TRBD2 | . | 16 | TRBV27 | TGTGCCAGCAGTCTACCGGGACTAGCCGCCTACAATGAGCAGTTCTTC | CASSLPGLAAYNEQFF
TRBJ2-3 | . | . | 15 | TRBV29-1 | TGCAGCGTTGAAGTTCCAAGCTATAGCACAGATACGCAGTATTTT | CSVEVPSYSTDTQYF
TRBJ2-1 | . | few | 15 | TRBV5-1 | TGCGCCAGCAGCCTTGTTGAGGCCCGTGTTAATGAGCAGTTCTTC | CASSLVEARVNEQFF
TRBJ2-7 | . | . | 14 | TRBV5-6 | TGTGCCAGCAGCACGGGGGGCAGGTACTACGAGCAGTACTTC | CASSTGGRYYEQYF